This T cell receptor beta chain is drawn from a study of T cell repertoires in cytomegalovirus infection. Findings and caveats of the study: In two of eight donors, the top clonotype was HLA-C-restricted CMV-specific. Carriage of CMV together with the relevant HLA was identifiable through cumulative public TCR beta family frequency.

This clonotype was counted between two and nine times. Antigen specificity is unknown. TCRdb independently ran MiXCR on the reads; one entry per CDR3 protein. This sample has a few hundred thousand distinct CDR3 sequences, with nearly 35% found just once. The CDR3 is made up of 15 amino acids. CDR1 is MNHNS and CDR2 is SASEGT in the germline V gene. Trimming took 5 bases from V and 3 from J; bases not matched to a gene: 9. The source was cultured PBMCs, collected from culture after CMV antigen stimulation. This chain links TRBV6-1 with TRBJ2-7, with 8 bases matching TRBD2. The receptor comes from a human donor in good health (CMV status not recorded). Some clones in this sample may be carry-over from other donors' samples. CDR3 residues: CASSTGGSGVYEQYF. The CDR3 DNA follows: TGTGCCAGCAGTACCGGTGGTAGCGGGGTCTACGAGCAGTACTTC.